This TCR beta chain was sequenced in a study of cytomegalovirus exposure and HLA in healthy donors. PCR used 60 Vbeta primers and 13 Jbeta primers. Data came from immunoSEQ multiplex PCR; TCRdb stores just in-frame clones and leaves some out. The sample holds approximately 150,000 clones, 70% seen once. CDR1 is LNHDA and CDR2 is SQIVND in the germline V gene (reference sequence). Trimming removed 3 bases from V and 1 base from J; junction bases left unmatched: 5. This CDR3 has 15 residues. Concerning this clone: Its antigen is unidentified.

General observations from the study: It was taken for granted in presence/absence analyses that sequencing depth across donors was roughly uniform. Compared with the roughly 730-donor mean, an Asian-associated ancestry cluster reportedly had fewer N-insertions, according to a later analysis. A likely sequencing artifact accounted for one observed cluster of highly shared sequence variants.

Participants comprised healthy donors of bone marrow. The clonotype originates from a young man in good health and CMV-seropositive. Sequenced input: PBMCs. V is TRBV19 and J is TRBJ2-5; 7 positions match TRBD1. CDR3 in amino acids: CASSMGQTTQETQYF. As DNA, the CDR3 is TGTGCCAGTAGTATGGGACAGACGACCCAAGAGACCCAGTACTTC.